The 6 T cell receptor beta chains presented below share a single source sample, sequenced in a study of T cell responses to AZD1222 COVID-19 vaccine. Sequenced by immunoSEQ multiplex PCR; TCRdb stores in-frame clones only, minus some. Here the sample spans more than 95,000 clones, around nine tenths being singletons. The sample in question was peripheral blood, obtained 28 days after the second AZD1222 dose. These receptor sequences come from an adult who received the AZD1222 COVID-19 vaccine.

The CDR3 spells CASRVLTGGNYGYTF. CDR3 in DNA: TGTGCCAGTAGAGTGTTGACGGGGGGGAACTATGGCTACACCTTC. The chain uses TRBV19 and TRBJ1-2, with D perhaps TRBD1 (5 bases). Looked up from germline, CDR1 is LNHDA and CDR2 is SQIVND (reference sequence). V dropped 6 bases and J dropped 2 bases, with 16 bases sitting between them. This CDR3 comprises 15 residues.

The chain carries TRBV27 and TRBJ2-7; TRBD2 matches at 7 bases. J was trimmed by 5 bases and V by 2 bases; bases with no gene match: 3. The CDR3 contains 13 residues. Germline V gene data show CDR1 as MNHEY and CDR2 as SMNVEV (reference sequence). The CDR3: CASSLRLADEQYF. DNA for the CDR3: TGTGCCAGCAGTTTAAGACTAGCAGACGAGCAGTACTTC.

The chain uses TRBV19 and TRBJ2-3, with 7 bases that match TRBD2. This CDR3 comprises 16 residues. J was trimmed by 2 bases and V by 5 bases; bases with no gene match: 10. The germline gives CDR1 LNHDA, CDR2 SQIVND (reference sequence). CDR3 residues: CASSPQGGILTDTQYF. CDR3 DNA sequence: TGTGCCAGTAGTCCCCAGGGAGGGATTCTCACAGATACGCAGTATTTT.

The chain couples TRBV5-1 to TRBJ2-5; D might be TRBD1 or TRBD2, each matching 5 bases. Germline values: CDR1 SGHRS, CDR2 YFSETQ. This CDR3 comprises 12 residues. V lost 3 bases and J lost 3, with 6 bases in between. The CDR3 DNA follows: TGCGCCAGCAGCTGGGACGAAGAGACCCAGTACTTC. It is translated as CASSWDEETQYF.

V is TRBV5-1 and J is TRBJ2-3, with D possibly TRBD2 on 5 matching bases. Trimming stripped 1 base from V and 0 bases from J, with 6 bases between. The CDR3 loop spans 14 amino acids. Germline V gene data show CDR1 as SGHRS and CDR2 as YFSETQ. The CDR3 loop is CASSLQRSTDTQYF. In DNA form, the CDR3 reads TGCGCCAGCAGCTTGCAGCGGAGCACAGATACGCAGTATTTT.

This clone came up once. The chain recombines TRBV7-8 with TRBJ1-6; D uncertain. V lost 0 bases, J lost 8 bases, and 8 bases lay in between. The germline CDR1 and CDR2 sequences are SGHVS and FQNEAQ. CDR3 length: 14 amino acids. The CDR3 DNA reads TGTGCCAGCAGCTTAGCGTTCAGCTATTCACCCCTCCACTTT. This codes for CASSLAFSYSPLHF.